This T cell receptor beta chain was recovered during a study of CD8+ T cells in alopecia areata. The overall study: Among treated patients, oral tofacitinib was administered at 5 to 10 mg twice daily.

cDNA reverse transcribed from extracted RNA served as the sequencing template. Only in-frame clones appear in the TCRdb table, and some are missing; sequencing was by immunoSEQ multiplex PCR. The sample has 150,000 to 200,000 clones; 59% are singletons. The CDR3 extends over 16 amino acids. Germline V gives CDR1 SQVTM, CDR2 ANQGSEA. V was clipped by 5 bases and J by 0 bases, with 16 bases between them. The input for sequencing was CD4+ T cells sorted from blood, taken at week 0. The receptor was isolated from a human donor with alopecia areata. The chain has TRBV29-1 and TRBJ2-2; possibly TRBD2 for D (7 bases). The DNA of the CDR3 is TGCAGCGTTCCAGGCGGGGGCCTGACGAACACCGGGGAGCTGTTTTTT. Translated: CSVPGGGLTNTGELFF.